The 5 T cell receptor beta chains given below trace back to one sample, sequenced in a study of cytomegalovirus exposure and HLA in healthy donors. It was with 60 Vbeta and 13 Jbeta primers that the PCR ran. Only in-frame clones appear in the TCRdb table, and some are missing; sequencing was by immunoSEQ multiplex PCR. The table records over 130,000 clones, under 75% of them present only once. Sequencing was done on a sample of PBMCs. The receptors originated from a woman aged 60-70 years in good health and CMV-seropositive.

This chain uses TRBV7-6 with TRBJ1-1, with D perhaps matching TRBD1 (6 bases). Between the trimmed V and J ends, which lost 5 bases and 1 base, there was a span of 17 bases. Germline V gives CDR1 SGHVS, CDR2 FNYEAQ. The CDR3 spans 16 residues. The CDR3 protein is CASSPGGGQTNTEAFF. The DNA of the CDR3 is TGTGCCAGCAGCCCGGGCGGGGGGCAAACGAACACTGAAGCTTTCTTT.

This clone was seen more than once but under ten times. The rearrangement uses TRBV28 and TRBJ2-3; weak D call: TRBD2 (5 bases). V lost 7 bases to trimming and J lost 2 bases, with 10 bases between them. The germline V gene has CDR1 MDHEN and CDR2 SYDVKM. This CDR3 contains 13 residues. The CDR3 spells CASNREPTDTQYF. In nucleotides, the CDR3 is TGTGCCAGCAATAGGGAGCCCACAGATACGCAGTATTTT.

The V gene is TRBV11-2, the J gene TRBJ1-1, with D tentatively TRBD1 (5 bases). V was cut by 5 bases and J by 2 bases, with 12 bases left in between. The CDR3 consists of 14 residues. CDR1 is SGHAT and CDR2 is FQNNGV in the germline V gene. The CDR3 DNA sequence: TGTGCCAGCAGCCTAAGGGGCACAAACACTGAAGCTTTCTTT. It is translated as CASSLRGTNTEAFF.

In nucleotides, the CDR3 is TGTGCCAGCAGCTTGGAGCTATCTTACAATGAGCAGTTCTTC. Amino acids: CASSLELSYNEQFF. The chain couples TRBV7-9 to TRBJ2-1; no reliable D call. Trimming left V 3 bases short and J 4 bases short, with 10 bases between. The CDR3 has 14 amino acids. Germline-derived CDR1 and CDR2 are SEHNR and FQNEAQ (reference sequence). Together with reference TRBV7-9 and TRBJ2-1, the CDR3 gives the full variable domain: DTGVSQNPRHKITKRGQNVTFRCDPISEHNRLYWYRQTLGQGPEFLTYFQNEAQLEKSRLLSDRFSAERPKGSFSTLEIQRTEQGDSAMYLCASSLELSYNEQFFGPGTRLTVL.

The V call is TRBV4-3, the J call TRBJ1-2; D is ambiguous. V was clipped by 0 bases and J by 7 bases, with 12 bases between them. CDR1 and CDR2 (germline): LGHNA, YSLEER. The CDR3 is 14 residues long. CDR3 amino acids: CASSQDLHSCGYTF. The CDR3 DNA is TGCGCCAGCAGCCAAGATCTCCATAGCTGTGGCTACACCTTC.